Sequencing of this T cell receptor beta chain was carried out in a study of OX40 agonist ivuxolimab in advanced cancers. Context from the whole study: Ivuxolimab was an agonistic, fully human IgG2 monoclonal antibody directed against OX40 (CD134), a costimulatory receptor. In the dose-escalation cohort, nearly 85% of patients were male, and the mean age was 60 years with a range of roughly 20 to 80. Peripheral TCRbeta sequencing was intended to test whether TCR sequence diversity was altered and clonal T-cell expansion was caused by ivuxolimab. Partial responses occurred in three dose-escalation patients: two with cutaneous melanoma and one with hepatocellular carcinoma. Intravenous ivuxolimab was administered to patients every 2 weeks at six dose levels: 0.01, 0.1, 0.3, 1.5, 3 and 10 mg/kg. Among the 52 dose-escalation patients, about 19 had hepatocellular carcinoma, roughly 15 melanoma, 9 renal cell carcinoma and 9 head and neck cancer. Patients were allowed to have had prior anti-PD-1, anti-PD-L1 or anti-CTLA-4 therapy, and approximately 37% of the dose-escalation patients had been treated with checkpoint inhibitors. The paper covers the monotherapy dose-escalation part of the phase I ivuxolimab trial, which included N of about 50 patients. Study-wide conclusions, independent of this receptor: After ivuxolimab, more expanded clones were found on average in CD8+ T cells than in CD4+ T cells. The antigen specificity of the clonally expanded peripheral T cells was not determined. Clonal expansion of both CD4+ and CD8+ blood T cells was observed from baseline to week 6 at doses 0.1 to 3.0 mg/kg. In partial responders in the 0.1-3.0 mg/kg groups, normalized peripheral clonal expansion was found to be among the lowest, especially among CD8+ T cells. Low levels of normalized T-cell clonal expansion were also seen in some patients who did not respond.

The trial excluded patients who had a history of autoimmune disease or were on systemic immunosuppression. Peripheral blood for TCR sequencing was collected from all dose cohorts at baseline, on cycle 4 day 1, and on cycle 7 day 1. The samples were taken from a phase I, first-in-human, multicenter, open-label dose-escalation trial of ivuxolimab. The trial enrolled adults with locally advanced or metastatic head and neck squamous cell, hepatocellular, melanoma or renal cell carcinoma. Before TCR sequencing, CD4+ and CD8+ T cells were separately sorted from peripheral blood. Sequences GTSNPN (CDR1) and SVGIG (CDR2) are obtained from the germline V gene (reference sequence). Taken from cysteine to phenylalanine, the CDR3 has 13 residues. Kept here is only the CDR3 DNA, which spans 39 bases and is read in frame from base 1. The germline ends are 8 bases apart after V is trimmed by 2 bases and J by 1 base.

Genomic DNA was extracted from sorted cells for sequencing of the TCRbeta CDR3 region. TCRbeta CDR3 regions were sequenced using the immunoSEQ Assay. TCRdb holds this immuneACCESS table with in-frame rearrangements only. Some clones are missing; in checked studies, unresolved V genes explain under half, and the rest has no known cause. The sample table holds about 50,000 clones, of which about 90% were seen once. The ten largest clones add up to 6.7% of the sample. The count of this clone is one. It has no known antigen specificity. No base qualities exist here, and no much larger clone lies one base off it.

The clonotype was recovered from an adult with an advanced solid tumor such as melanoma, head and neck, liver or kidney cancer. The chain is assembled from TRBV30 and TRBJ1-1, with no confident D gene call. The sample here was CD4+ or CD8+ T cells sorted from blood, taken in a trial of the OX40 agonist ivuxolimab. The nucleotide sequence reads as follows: TGTGCCTGGAGTCCCCAGTCGAACACTGAAGCTTTCTTT. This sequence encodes CAWSPQSNTEAFF.